This T cell receptor beta chain emerged from a study of identical twins. Findings and caveats of the study: With abundant cord blood beta clonotypes, insertions were fewer; memory repertoires showed no such pattern. Models predicted less out-of-frame TCR alpha sharing in monozygotic twins than was found.

This clonotype was detected a few times. The antigen is unknown. A universal primer site was incorporated via template switching, and the cDNA contained unique molecular identifiers. TCRdb fed the 5' RACE reads into MiXCR, producing one record per CDR3 protein. The table lists approximately 600,000 distinct CDR3 sequences, about 7.1% of them singletons, with 1.5% to 2% in the top ten. Germline V CDR1 and CDR2: MNHNS, SASEGT. CDR3 length: 14 amino acids. Trimming removed 6 bases at V and 0 bases at J, with 12 bases between. A further study also used this sample, focusing on yellow fever vaccine responses in identical twins. That work states: Twins' vaccine T cell responses were reported to seem partly convergent and partly personalized.

The clonotype originates from a young woman in good health. Sequencing input: PBMCs. V usage is TRBV6-1 and J usage is TRBJ2-7; the D gene is possibly TRBD1 (6 bases). CDR3: CASRSDRTSYEQYF. DNA of the CDR3: TGTGCCAGCAGATCCGACAGGACCTCCTACGAGCAGTACTTC.